This T cell receptor beta chain was documented in a study of memory CD4+ T cells and cytomegalovirus serostatus. This clone was observed a few times. What it recognizes is unknown. Repertoires were generated with immunoSEQ multiplex PCR, while TCRdb's copy carries only in-frame clones and drops some. The table records about 59,000 clones, over 70% of them present only once. Per germline, CDR1 MNHEY and CDR2 SVGAGI. Deletions cut 8 bases from V and 1 base from J, with 14 bases between. There are 14 residues in the CDR3. Study-wide points: CMV serostatus prediction reached median AUC approximately 0.96, or 0.89 with US-trained model. About two fifths of the roughly 150 known CMV-associated TCRbeta sequences appeared in CD4+ memory.

The sort gate was single viable CD3+CD4+CD8-CD45RO+ cells for memory CD4+ T cells. Donors' CMV status reflects serum IgG against pp150, pp28, p38, p52. After thawing, CD4+ T cells were positively selected. The receptor was isolated from an adult in good health and CMV-seronegative. Some clones in this sample may be carry-over from other donors' samples. Input material: memory CD4+ T cells from blood. The V call is TRBV6-5, the J call TRBJ1-1, with D unclear. The CDR3 protein is CASARREGNTEAFF. The CDR3 DNA reads as TGTGCCAGCGCCCGCCGGGAGGGGAACACTGAAGCTTTCTTT.